A single sample gave rise to the 6 T cell receptor beta chains below, sequenced in a study of OX40 agonist ivuxolimab in advanced cancers. Some clones are missing from TCRdb's copy, which holds only in-frame ones; the method was immunoSEQ multiplex PCR. The sample yields roughly 38,000 clones, roughly 80% seen once. The starting material was CD4+ or CD8+ T cells sorted from blood, obtained in a trial of the OX40 agonist ivuxolimab. The receptors derive from an adult with an advanced solid tumor such as melanoma, head and neck, liver or kidney cancer.

V is TRBV9 and J is TRBJ2-2; D gene uncertain. The CDR3 contains 16 residues. Germline assignment: CDR1 SGDLS and CDR2 YYNGEE. Trimming removed 3 bases at V and 1 base at J, with 13 bases between. CDR3 sequence: CASSAGLARNTGELFF. The CDR3 coding sequence is TGTGCCAGCAGCGCCGGATTGGCGAGGAACACCGGGGAGCTGTTTTTT.

The chain employs TRBV11-2 and TRBJ2-3; the D gene is possibly TRBD2 (6 bases). This CDR3 has 15 residues. V shed 4 bases and J shed 0 bases, with 11 bases lying between them. Germline-derived CDR1 and CDR2 are SGHAT and FQNNGV. CDR3 residues: CASSSVLASTDTQYF. In DNA, the CDR3 is TGTGCCAGCAGCTCCGTACTAGCTAGCACAGATACGCAGTATTTT.

V and J are TRBV19 and TRBJ2-7; D call uncertain. The CDR3 runs 13 residues. CDR1 is LNHDA, CDR2 SQIVND, per germline (reference sequence). The V end was cut by 5 bases, the J end by 5 bases, with 13 bases between. CDR3 loop: CASSGVNGDEQYF. The CDR3 coding sequence is TGTGCCAGTAGTGGGGTAAATGGGGACGAGCAGTACTTC.

This chain connects TRBV11-2 to TRBJ2-6; D is uncertain. Between the trimmed V and J ends, which lost 5 bases and 2 bases, there was a span of 7 bases. This CDR3 comprises 14 residues. Germline CDR1 SGHAT, CDR2 FQNNGV. The CDR3 loop reads CASSGTTGANVLTF. CDR3 bases: TGTGCCAGCAGCGGTACTACTGGGGCCAACGTCCTGACTTTC.

This chain joins TRBV21-1 and TRBJ2-1; the table assigns TRBD1, which was not confirmed against the DNA. TRBV21-1 is given as a pseudogene. The CDR3 sequence is 16 residues long. CDR3: CASSVTGGGYGHEQFF. CDR3 sequence (DNA): TGTGCCAGCTCAGTTACAGGGGGTGGTTACGGTCATGAGCAGTTCTTC.

This clone appeared a few times. The rearrangement links TRBV27 to TRBJ1-5, with D maybe TRBD1 (6 bases). The CDR3 has 13 residues. Trimming removed 7 bases from V and 6 bases from J, with 13 bases in between. Germline CDR1 is MNHEY and CDR2 is SMNVEV (reference sequence). DNA for the CDR3: TGTGCCAGCAACCGGGGGGGCAGTCAGCCCCAGCATTTT. Amino acid sequence: CASNRGGSQPQHF.